These 12 T cell receptor beta chains share one sample of origin, sequenced in a study of cytomegalovirus exposure and HLA in healthy donors. Vbeta (60) and Jbeta (13) primers were used in the PCR. Clones were sequenced by immunoSEQ multiplex PCR, and TCRdb holds only the in-frame ones, with some missing. The sample records approximately 70,000 clones, 74% being singletons. The sequenced sample consisted of PBMCs. Receptor source: a woman aged 60 to 75 in good health and CMV-seropositive.

The chain uses TRBV2 and TRBJ2-7; D is perhaps TRBD1 (5 bases). The CDR3 spans 14 residues. Trimming took 0 bases from V and 3 from J, leaving 9 bases between them. The germline gives CDR1 SNHLY, CDR2 FYNNEI. CDR3 in DNA: TGTGCCAGCAGTGAAGCGACAGAAGTCTACGAGCAGTACTTC. Translation gives CASSEATEVYEQYF.

V usage is TRBV19 and J usage is TRBJ1-1, with D unclear. V lost 3 bases and J 8 bases, leaving 13 bases between the germline ends. Germline CDR1 and CDR2: LNHDA and SQIVND (reference sequence). This CDR3 has 13 residues. CDR3 in amino acids: CASSIAAYAEAFF. The CDR3 region has the DNA TGTGCCAGTAGTATCGCGGCGTACGCAGAAGCTTTCTTT.

J is TRBJ2-3 and V is TRBV5-6, with a tentative D call TRBD2 (6 bases). CDR1 SGHDT and CDR2 YYEEEE come from the germline V gene. The CDR3 sequence is 15 residues long. The V end was cut by 0 bases, the J end by 3 bases, with 11 bases between. The CDR3 is CASSLVGGKTDTQYF. The CDR3 nucleotides read TGTGCCAGCAGCTTGGTTGGGGGGAAAACAGATACGCAGTATTTT.

The CDR3 loop reads CASSPHLRDRAYEQYF. DNA for the CDR3: TGTGCCAGCAGTCCACACCTCCGGGACAGGGCGTACGAGCAGTACTTC. V and J are TRBV28 and TRBJ2-7, with 9 bases that match TRBD1. The CDR3 is 16 amino acids. The trim removed 5 bases at V and 4 bases at J, leaving 12 bases unmatched. Looked up from germline, CDR1 is MDHEN and CDR2 is SYDVKM.

The rearrangement joins TRBV5-1 to TRBJ1-1, with 9 bases identical to TRBD1. CDR3 length equals 15 residues. J gave up 4 bases and V 4 bases, and 8 bases lay outside the gene matches. CDR1 is SGHRS and CDR2 is YFSETQ in the germline V gene. Here the CDR3 DNA reads TGCGCCAGCAGCACAGTACAGGGGGCGGCCACTGAAGCTTTCTTT. Translation gives CASSTVQGAATEAFF.

In its sample, this clone was seen a few times. J is TRBJ1-1 and V is TRBV6-1; tentatively, D is TRBD1 (6 bases). V was pared by 2 bases and J by 6 bases, with 19 bases between. The germline V gene has CDR1 MNHNS and CDR2 SASEGT. The CDR3 runs to 16 residues. The CDR3 bases are TGTGCCAGCAGTGAATCCCTTGGGGCAGGGGTCCCTGAAGCTTTCTTT. It encodes CASSESLGAGVPEAFF.

The chain has TRBV19 and TRBJ1-5; 7 positions agree with TRBD1. After removal of 9 bases from V and 11 bases from J, the junction contained 19 bases not matched to a gene. The germline gives CDR1 LNHDA, CDR2 SQIVND (reference sequence). The CDR3 is 15 residues long. CDR3 amino acids: CASESWAGGTRTQHF. In DNA form, the CDR3 reads TGTGCCAGCGAATCCTGGGCAGGGGGAACGAGGACCCAGCATTTT.

The V gene is TRBV29-1, the J gene TRBJ2-3, with D perhaps matching TRBD1 (5 bases). The CDR3 contains 13 residues. The germline V and J ends were trimmed by 8 bases and 0 bases, with 12 bases remaining between them. Germline-derived CDR1 and CDR2 are SQVTM and ANQGSEA. Written as DNA, the CDR3 is TGCAGCTCCCTTTCAGGGAGCACAGATACGCAGTATTTT. Translated: CSSLSGSTDTQYF.

This clone was seen a few times. This sequence joins TRBV4-1 and TRBJ1-4; D not certain. Between the trimmed V and J ends, which lost 4 bases and 7 bases, there was a span of 10 bases. The CDR3 extends over 13 amino acids. Germline CDR1 reads MGHRA; CDR2 reads YSYEKL. CDR3 region: CASSPTGGEKLFF. CDR3 sequence (DNA): TGCGCCAGCAGCCCCACCGGAGGTGAAAAACTGTTTTTT.

V and J are TRBV18 and TRBJ2-7; 15 nucleotides line up with TRBD2. The germline V gene encodes CDR1 KGHSH and CDR2 LQKENI. CDR3 length: 14 amino acids. The trim removed 3 bases at V and 7 bases at J, leaving 1 base unmatched. Written as DNA, the CDR3 is TGTGCCAGCTCACCCGGGACTAGCGGGAGGGAGCAGTACTTC. This codes for CASSPGTSGREQYF.

V is TRBV18 and J is TRBJ2-7; D is uncertain. Germline V gene data show CDR1 as KGHSH and CDR2 as LQKENI. The CDR3 spans 13 residues. Trimming took off 1 base at V and 1 base at J, with 5 bases between the two ends. The CDR3 coding sequence is TGTGCCAGCTCACCACAGAGATCCTACGAGCAGTACTTC. As protein: CASSPQRSYEQYF.

Only a few counts were recorded for this clone. The chain couples TRBV6-5 to TRBJ1-4, with D tentatively TRBD1 (6 bases). The CDR3 sequence is 14 residues long. V lost 8 bases to trimming and J lost 5 bases, with 15 bases between them. Germline V gene lookup returns CDR1 MNHEY and CDR2 SVGAGI. The CDR3 sequence: CASRTGGANEKLFF. The CDR3 nucleotides read TGTGCCAGCCGAACTGGGGGCGCGAATGAAAAACTGTTTTTT.